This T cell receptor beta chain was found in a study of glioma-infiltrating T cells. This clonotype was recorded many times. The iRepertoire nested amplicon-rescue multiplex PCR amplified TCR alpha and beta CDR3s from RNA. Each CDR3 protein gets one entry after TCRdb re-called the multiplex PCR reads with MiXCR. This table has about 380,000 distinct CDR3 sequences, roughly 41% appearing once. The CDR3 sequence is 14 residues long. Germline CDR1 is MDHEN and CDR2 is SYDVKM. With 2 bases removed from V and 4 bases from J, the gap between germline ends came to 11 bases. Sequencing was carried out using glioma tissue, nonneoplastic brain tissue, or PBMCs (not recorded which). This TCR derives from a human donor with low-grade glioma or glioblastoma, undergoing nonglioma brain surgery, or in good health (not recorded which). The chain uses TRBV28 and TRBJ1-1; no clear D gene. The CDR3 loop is CASSLISRGTEAFF. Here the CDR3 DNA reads TGTGCCAGCAGTTTAATAAGCCGAGGCACTGAAGCTTTCTTT.